This T cell receptor beta chain was obtained from a study of blood T cell repertoires in COVID-19. Across the study: Donors in the United States, Italy and Spain gave samples during acute or convalescent COVID-19. Sources were T cells, B-cell-depleted T cells, or PBMCs; the material itself was cDNA or gDNA.

In the original processing: Cell counts per sample came from amplifying reference gene primers. Sequenced by immunoSEQ multiplex PCR; TCRdb stores in-frame clones only, minus some. V and J calls and clone size are given by that table; D and trimming were obtained from the DNA. There are just over 95,000 clones in the sample; roughly 87% occur only once, and around 19% lies in the top ten. Trimming shortened V by 4 bases and J by 8 bases, and 16 bases separated the two germline ends. CDR3 length equals 14 residues. CDR1 and CDR2 from the germline V gene are SGHNT and YENEEA. This clonotype was obtained from a man older than 75 with acute or convalescent COVID-19. The rearrangement links TRBV11-3 to TRBJ2-3, with D possibly being TRBD2 (7 bases). Sequencing used peripheral blood. CDR3 DNA: TGTGCCAGCAGCTCATTTCCAGGGGAGGGTACGCAGTATTTT. It translates to CASSSFPGEGTQYF.